The T cell receptor beta chain described here comes from a study of T cells after yellow fever vaccination. This clonotype was seen a handful of times. One entry per CDR3 protein, called by TCRdb with MiXCR from the 5' RACE reads. This table has tens of thousands of distinct CDR3 sequences, around 7.7% appearing once. V dropped 4 bases and J dropped 2 bases, with 9 bases sitting between them. Germline values: CDR1 SQVTM, CDR2 ANQGSEA. This CDR3 is 14 amino acids long. The rearrangement uses TRBV29-1 and TRBJ2-6; D call uncertain. The sequencing used CD8+ T cells sorted from PBMCs, collected on the day of the yellow fever booster vaccination. The source is a man aged 25 to 40 who received the YFV17D yellow fever vaccine. The CDR3 is CSVVVGAGANVLTF. The CDR3 coding sequence is TGCAGCGTTGTTGTTGGAGCTGGGGCCAACGTCCTGACTTTC.